The following is a TCR beta chain sequence with its context. The antigen remains unidentified. The record originates from a study of cytomegalovirus exposure and HLA in healthy donors. Study context: From about 179 million T cells, an earlier analysis saw 120 million or so unique TCR beta sequences.

Trimming left V 6 bases short and J 7 bases short, with 25 bases between. Germline values: CDR1 LNHNV, CDR2 YYDKDF (reference sequence). CDR3 length: 16 amino acids. The study's findings and limits: Clonal expansion was found to be greater in HLA-associated TCR beta chains than in equally common others in a later analysis. Presence/absence analyses treated sequencing depth as roughly uniform across donors. Reported performance of the classifier showed diagnosis of cytomegalovirus status with high specificity and sensitivity.

In the PCR, 60 Vbeta and 13 Jbeta primers were used. Here immunoSEQ multiplex PCR was the method, and the copy in TCRdb shows in-frame clones only, minus some. The sample has 50,000 to 70,000 clones, 78% seen once. The receptor comes from a girl between 10 and 17 years old in good health and CMV-seropositive. The rearrangement links TRBV15 to TRBJ2-7; a weak D match, TRBD1 (6 bases). Sequenced input: PBMCs. CDR3 DNA sequence: TGTGCCACCAGTAACCTTCGAAACAGGGAATCTAGAGAGCAGTACTTC. Translation gives CATSNLRNRESREQYF. Drawing the rest from reference TRBV15 and TRBJ2-7, the complete variable domain is DAMVIQNPRYQVTQFGKPVTLSCSQTLNHNVMYWYQQKSSQAPKLLFHYYDKDFNNEADTPDNFQSRRPNTSFCFLDIRSPGLGDTAMYLCATSNLRNRESREQYFGPGTRLTVT.